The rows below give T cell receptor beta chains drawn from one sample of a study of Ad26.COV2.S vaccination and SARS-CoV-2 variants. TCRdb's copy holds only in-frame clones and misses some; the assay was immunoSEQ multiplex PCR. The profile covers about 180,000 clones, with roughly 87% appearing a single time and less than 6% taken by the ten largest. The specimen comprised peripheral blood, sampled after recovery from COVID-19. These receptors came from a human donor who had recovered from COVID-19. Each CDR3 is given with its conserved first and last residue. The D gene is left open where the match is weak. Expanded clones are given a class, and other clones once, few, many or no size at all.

CDR3: CASRPKWTSGLRDTQYF; DNA: TGTGCCAGCAGACCTAAATGGACTAGCGGACTCAGAGATACGCAGTATTTT; D: TRBD2; V: TRBV5-6; J: TRBJ2-3; size: NA
CDR3: CACARDPYEQYF; DNA: TGTGCCTGTGCCCGGGATCCCTACGAGCAGTACTTC; D: NA; V: TRBV30; J: TRBJ2-7; size: NA
CDR3: CASSPRTSGTTTSYEQYF; DNA: TGTGCCAGCTCACCTCGAACTAGCGGGACAACTACTTCCTACGAGCAGTACTTC; D: TRBD2; V: TRBV18; J: TRBJ2-7; size: NA
CDR3: CASNQTAGAYNEQFF; DNA: TGTGCCAGCAACCAGACGGCGGGAGCATACAATGAGCAGTTCTTC; D: NA; V: TRBV21-1; J: TRBJ2-1; size: NA
CDR3: CASSSPGQGSSPLHF; DNA: TGTGCCAGTAGTTCTCCGGGACAGGGGTCCTCACCCCTCCACTTT; D: TRBD1; V: TRBV19; J: TRBJ1-6; size: NA
CDR3: CASSRTPGHPDYEQYF; DNA: TGTGCCAGCAGCCGGACCCCGGGACACCCGGATTACGAGCAGTACTTC; D: NA; V: TRBV11-2; J: TRBJ2-7; size: NA
CDR3: CASSLTGSSYNEQFF; DNA: TGTGCCAGCAGCTTGACAGGAAGCTCCTACAATGAGCAGTTCTTC; D: NA; V: TRBV6-5; J: TRBJ2-1; size: NA
CDR3: CASSLGTVGNTIYF; DNA: TGTGCCAGCAGCCTAGGGACCGTCGGAAACACCATATATTTT; D: NA; V: TRBV7-8; J: TRBJ1-3; size: NA
CDR3: CASSFDRDNEQFF; DNA: TGTGCCAGCAGTTTCGACCGAGACAATGAGCAGTTCTTC; D: NA; V: TRBV12-3/TRBV12-4; J: TRBJ2-1; size: NA
CDR3: CASSVVGHSETQYF; DNA: TGTGCCAGCAGCGTAGTTGGACACAGCGAGACCCAGTACTTC; D: NA; V: TRBV9; J: TRBJ2-5; size: NA
CDR3: CASRGQGYEQYF; DNA: TGTGCCAGCAGAGGACAGGGCTACGAGCAGTACTTC; D: TRBD1; V: TRBV28; J: TRBJ2-7; size: NA
CDR3: CASSLGAGTNYEQYF; DNA: TGTGCCAGCAGTTTAGGGGCCGGGACCAACTACGAGCAGTACTTC; D: NA; V: TRBV28; J: TRBJ2-7; size: NA
CDR3: CATSGGYEQYF; DNA: TGTGCCACCAGCGGGGGCTACGAGCAGTACTTC; D: NA; V: TRBV15; J: TRBJ2-7; size: NA
CDR3: CASSPGSRETQYF; DNA: TGTGCCAGCAGCCCAGGCAGCAGGGAGACCCAGTACTTC; D: NA; V: TRBV11-2; J: TRBJ2-5; size: NA
CDR3: CASRTSGDTQYF; DNA: TGTGCCAGCAGAACTTCGGGAGATACGCAGTATTTT; D: NA; V: TRBV12-3/TRBV12-4; J: TRBJ2-3; size: NA
CDR3: CASSEGGRFNEQFF; DNA: TGTGCCAGCAGTGAAGGGGGGCGGTTCAATGAGCAGTTCTTC; D: NA; V: TRBV6-1; J: TRBJ2-1; size: NA
CDR3: CASSLVGGGGYNEQFF; DNA: TGTGCCAGCAGTTTAGTAGGGGGGGGCGGGTACAATGAGCAGTTCTTC; D: NA; V: TRBV27; J: TRBJ2-1; size: NA
CDR3: CASSLFPAAGNTEAFF; DNA: TGCGCCAGCAGCTTGTTCCCAGCTGCGGGGAACACTGAAGCTTTCTTT; D: NA; V: TRBV5-1; J: TRBJ1-1; size: NA
CDR3: CASTQQAYFPYEQYF; DNA: TGTGCCAGCACCCAACAGGCCTACTTTCCCTACGAGCAGTACTTC; D: NA; V: TRBV6-5; J: TRBJ2-7; size: NA
CDR3: CASSPRGRVETQYF; DNA: TGTGCCAGCAGCCCCAGGGGGCGGGTAGAGACCCAGTACTTC; D: TRBD1; V: TRBV7-9; J: TRBJ2-5; size: NA
CDR3: CASSLGVHQPQHF; DNA: TGTGCCAGCAGTTTGGGGGTACATCAGCCCCAGCATTTT; D: NA; V: TRBV12-3/TRBV12-4; J: TRBJ1-5; size: NA
CDR3: CAWAGGGNQPQHF; DNA: TGTGCCTGGGCGGGAGGAGGGAATCAGCCCCAGCATTTT; D: NA; V: TRBV30; J: TRBJ1-5; size: NA
CDR3: CASSPETGTRPSSYNEQFF; DNA: TGTGCCAGCAGCCCTGAAACCGGGACAAGACCAAGCTCCTACAATGAGCAGTTCTTC; D: NA; V: TRBV27; J: TRBJ2-1; size: NA
CDR3: CASSAEQGRVLHF; DNA: TGTGCCAGCAGTGCTGAACAGGGTAGGGTCCTCCACTTT; D: NA; V: TRBV28; J: TRBJ1-6; size: NA
CDR3: CASSLSQGSSPLHF; DNA: TGTGCCAGCAGCTTATCCCAGGGGAGTTCACCCCTCCACTTT; D: NA; V: TRBV7-9; J: TRBJ1-6; size: NA
CDR3: CASSLYTGRNSPLHF; DNA: TGTGCCAGCAGTTTATATACAGGGAGGAATTCACCCCTCCACTTT; D: NA; V: TRBV2; J: TRBJ1-6; size: NA
CDR3: CASRYSHAGQSNYGYTF; DNA: TGTGCCAGTAGGTATTCGCACGCCGGGCAGTCTAACTATGGCTACACCTTC; D: NA; V: TRBV19; J: TRBJ1-2; size: NA
CDR3: CASSLATEADTQYF; DNA: TGCGCCAGCAGCTTGGCCACCGAGGCGGATACGCAGTATTTT; D: NA; V: TRBV5-1; J: TRBJ2-3; size: NA
CDR3: CASSGTISTDTQYF; DNA: TGTGCCAGCTCCGGCACTATTAGCACAGATACGCAGTATTTT; D: NA; V: TRBV6-5; J: TRBJ2-3; size: NA
CDR3: CASSSSGPSETQYF; DNA: TGTGCCAGCAGTTCCTCCGGGCCGTCCGAGACCCAGTACTTC; D: NA; V: TRBV27; J: TRBJ2-5; size: NA
CDR3: CSVWEVEDTEAFF; DNA: TGCAGCGTGTGGGAAGTCGAAGACACTGAAGCTTTCTTT; D: NA; V: TRBV29-1; J: TRBJ1-1; size: NA
CDR3: CASSIDQETSNEQFF; DNA: TGTGCCAGTAGTATAGATCAGGAAACCTCCAATGAGCAGTTCTTC; D: NA; V: TRBV19; J: TRBJ2-1; size: once
CDR3: CASSPGGSTGELFF; DNA: TGTGCCAGTAGTCCCGGCGGGTCGACCGGGGAGCTGTTTTTT; D: NA; V: TRBV19; J: TRBJ2-2; size: NA
CDR3: CAWSTQGRGYTF; DNA: TGTGCCTGGAGTACACAGGGTCGCGGCTACACCTTC; D: NA; V: TRBV30; J: TRBJ1-2; size: NA
CDR3: CASNSYGYTF; DNA: TGTGCCAGCAACAGCTATGGCTACACCTTC; D: NA; V: TRBV6-5; J: TRBJ1-2; size: NA
CDR3: CASSERGLGTEAFF; DNA: TGTGCCAGCAGTGAAAGAGGGTTGGGCACTGAAGCTTTCTTT; D: NA; V: TRBV6-1; J: TRBJ1-1; size: NA
CDR3: CASSLVSREKETQYF; DNA: TGTGCCAGCAGCTTGGTCTCGCGGGAGAAAGAGACCCAGTACTTC; D: TRBD2; V: TRBV5-6; J: TRBJ2-5; size: NA
CDR3: CASSQEISRVSKAFF; DNA: TGCGCCAGCAGCCAAGAGATTTCACGGGTGTCGAAAGCTTTCTTT; D: NA; V: TRBV4-1; J: TRBJ1-1; size: NA
CDR3: CASSESWGETEAFF; DNA: TGCGCCAGCAGTGAGTCGTGGGGTGAGACTGAAGCTTTCTTT; D: NA; V: TRBV10-2; J: TRBJ1-1; size: NA
CDR3: CASSSNTISTDTQYF; DNA: TGCGCCAGCAGCTCTAATACGATTAGCACAGATACGCAGTATTTT; D: NA; V: TRBV5-1; J: TRBJ2-3; size: NA
CDR3: CASSQTGGDYGYTF; DNA: TGTGCCAGCAGCCAAACAGGGGGAGACTATGGCTACACCTTC; D: TRBD1; V: TRBV7-9; J: TRBJ1-2; size: NA
CDR3: CASSEGAGGGNEQFF; DNA: TGTGCCAGCAGCGAGGGAGCGGGAGGGGGGAATGAGCAGTTCTTC; D: TRBD2; V: TRBV13; J: TRBJ2-1; size: NA
CDR3: CASRGPRQGAGEAFF; DNA: TGTGCCAGCAGGGGTCCTAGACAGGGGGCGGGTGAAGCTTTCTTT; D: TRBD1; V: TRBV28; J: TRBJ1-1; size: few
CDR3: CASSLGVSEQFF; DNA: TGTGCCAGCAGCTTAGGGGTGAGTGAGCAGTTCTTC; D: NA; V: TRBV11-2; J: TRBJ2-1; size: NA
CDR3: CASSPPGQEKLFF; DNA: TGTGCCAGCAGTCCACCGGGACAGGAAAAACTGTTTTTT; D: TRBD1; V: TRBV12-3/TRBV12-4; J: TRBJ1-4; size: NA
CDR3: CASSQGWGGFTDTQYF; DNA: TGTGCCAGCAGCCAAGGGTGGGGGGGCTTCACAGATACGCAGTATTTT; D: NA; V: TRBV14; J: TRBJ2-3; size: NA
CDR3: CASSQLVPSINEQFF; DNA: TGTGCCAGCAGCCAGTTGGTCCCTTCCATCAATGAGCAGTTCTTC; D: NA; V: TRBV4-2; J: TRBJ2-1; size: NA
CDR3: CASSLRALQGAYEQYF; DNA: TGCGCCAGCAGCCTCCGAGCCCTACAGGGGGCCTACGAGCAGTACTTC; D: TRBD1; V: TRBV4-1; J: TRBJ2-7; size: NA
CDR3: CASTLHGGDTGELFF; DNA: TGTGCCAGCACCTTACATGGGGGGGACACCGGGGAGCTGTTTTTT; D: TRBD2; V: TRBV6-5; J: TRBJ2-2; size: NA
CDR3: CASSTWDGNYEQYF; DNA: TGTGCCAGCAGCACCTGGGACGGGAACTACGAGCAGTACTTC; D: NA; V: TRBV9; J: TRBJ2-7; size: NA
CDR3: CASSLTGHSNQPQHF; DNA: TGTGCCAGCAGCTTGACGGGGCATAGCAATCAGCCCCAGCATTTT; D: NA; V: TRBV7-8; J: TRBJ1-5; size: NA
CDR3: CAISETYEQYF; DNA: TGTGCCATCAGTGAAACCTACGAGCAGTACTTC; D: NA; V: TRBV10-3; J: TRBJ2-7; size: NA
CDR3: CASSQVRGTGELFF; DNA: TGTGCCAGCAGCCAAGTTCGCGGAACCGGGGAGCTGTTTTTT; D: NA; V: TRBV3-1/TRBV3-2; J: TRBJ2-2; size: NA
CDR3: CASSEAALAGGREQFF; DNA: TGTGCCAGCAGTGAAGCGGCACTAGCGGGAGGCCGCGAGCAGTTCTTC; D: TRBD2; V: TRBV2; J: TRBJ2-1; size: once
CDR3: CASSLRGGSLNSPLHF; DNA: TGTGCCAGCAGCTTACGGGGCGGTAGCCTGAATTCACCCCTCCACTTT; D: NA; V: TRBV7-9; J: TRBJ1-6; size: NA